These 5 T cell receptor beta chains came from one sample sequenced in a study of cytomegalovirus exposure and HLA in healthy donors. The primer mix had 60 Vbeta and 13 Jbeta primers. Libraries were prepared by immunoSEQ multiplex PCR; TCRdb keeps only in-frame clonotypes and omits some of them. Altogether 150,000 to 200,000 clones are present, 70% to 80% being singletons, with the ten largest covering 9% to 10%. The sequencing input was PBMCs. The receptors were sampled from a young man in good health and CMV-seropositive.

CDR3 in amino acids: CASRPQGFYEQYF. The DNA for the CDR3 is TGTGCCAGCAGACCACAGGGGTTCTACGAGCAGTACTTC. The rearrangement joins TRBV27 to TRBJ2-7; TRBD1 matches 7 bases. This CDR3 spans 13 amino acids. Per germline, CDR1 MNHEY and CDR2 SMNVEV (reference sequence). The ends lost 6 bases at V and 3 bases at J; junction bases unmatched: 5.

This clone occurred a few times. The chain carries TRBV19 and TRBJ2-7; the D gene is possibly TRBD2 (6 bases). The CDR3 length is 14 residues. The germline V gene encodes CDR1 LNHDA and CDR2 SQIVND (reference sequence). Trimming pared 4 bases from V and 3 bases from J, leaving 13 bases between. The CDR3 nucleotides read TGTGCCAGTAGTACCGGGAGCAGTGACTACGAGCAGTACTTC. Translating it yields CASSTGSSDYEQYF.

CDR3 loop: CASSGTSGLFDTQYF. DNA of the CDR3: TGTGCCAGCAGTGGAACTAGCGGCCTTTTCGATACGCAGTATTTT. The V gene is TRBV6-1, the J gene TRBJ2-3, with TRBD2 identical over 8 bases. This CDR3 spans 15 amino acids. With V trimmed by 4 bases and J by 6 bases, 9 bases remained unmatched. Germline assignment: CDR1 MNHNS and CDR2 SASEGT.

This rearrangement joins TRBV13 to TRBJ2-3, with 8 bases that match TRBD2. Germline-derived CDR1 and CDR2 are PRHDT and FYEKMQ (reference sequence). This CDR3 has 13 amino acids. V shed 7 bases, J shed 5 bases, and the junction held 5 bases outside the gene matches. CDR3 bases: TGTGCCAGCACGGGACTAGACGTAGATACGCAGTATTTT. Encoded protein: CASTGLDVDTQYF.

The sample holds a few counts of this clone. The chain joins TRBV9 to TRBJ2-6; 8 positions agree with TRBD1. The CDR3 spans 19 residues. Looked up from germline, CDR1 is SGDLS and CDR2 is YYNGEE. Losses at the gene ends were 3 bases for V and 0 bases for J; bases not matched to a gene: 11. CDR3 nucleotide sequence: TGTGCCAGCAGCGCGGGCCCCGGGACAGGCCTCTCTGGGGCCAACGTCCTGACTTTC. Protein: CASSAGPGTGLSGANVLTF.